What follows describes a single TCR beta chain. What it binds is unknown. CDR3 length: 13 residues. V lost 3 bases and J lost 5; bases outside the gene matches: 1. CDR1 KGHSH and CDR2 LQKENI come from the germline V gene. TCRdb keeps only in-frame clones here, not all; method: immunoSEQ multiplex PCR. The table shows around 130,000 clones, with 80% to 90% occurring only once. The data originate from a study of T cell responses to AZD1222 COVID-19 vaccine. Study outcomes and limitations: A rise in Spike-specific TCR breadth and depth followed two AZD1222 doses.

The TCR originated in an adult in good health. The V gene is TRBV18, the J gene TRBJ1-5, with 7 bases lining up with TRBD1. Sequencing used peripheral blood, obtained on day 0 of AZD1222 vaccination. The CDR3 region has the DNA TGTGCCAGCTCACCCGACAGGGATCAGCCCCAGCATTTT. Its protein product is CASSPDRDQPQHF.